This T cell receptor (beta chain) was sequenced for a study of CD8+ T cells in alopecia areata. Points from the study as a whole: Given one nonresponder, whether baseline CD8+ expansion relates to response remains uncertain. Numerous expanded lesional clones remained in scalp and blood during tofacitinib.

Sequencing relied on a cDNA template that was reverse transcribed from extracted RNA. Profiling relied on immunoSEQ multiplex PCR, and the TCRdb table lists in-frame clones only, not all of them. The sample lists about 190,000 clones, under 70% seen once, with 3.5% to 5% in the top ten. Concerning this clone itself: What it recognizes is unknown.

Documented treatment: oral pan-JAK inhibitor, 5-10 mg twice daily. V lost 7 bases and J lost 3; bases outside the gene matches: 2. Germline lookup yields CDR1 MGHDK and CDR2 SYGVNS. The CDR3 loop spans 12 amino acids. This TCR derives from a human donor with alopecia areata. This rearrangement joins TRBV25-1 to TRBJ2-7; 8 nucleotides match TRBD1. The specimen was CD4+ T cells sorted from blood, collected at week 4, from a patient treated with tofacitinib. In nucleotides, the CDR3 is TGTGCCAGCAACAGGGGGTACTACGAGCAGTACTTC. Protein: CASNRGYYEQYF.